The rows below give T cell receptor beta chains drawn from one sample of a study of T cell changes during pregnancy in multiple sclerosis. The assay was immunoSEQ multiplex PCR, and TCRdb's table has in-frame clones only and misses some. The data show about 41,000 clones, 80% to 90% seen once. The material sequenced was CD4+ T cells from peripheral blood mononuclear cells, taken in the first trimester of pregnancy. These receptors were taken from a female donor with multiple sclerosis, enrolled in a pregnancy study. CDR3s include the opening cysteine and the closing phenylalanine or tryptophan. The D gene is left open where the match is weak. Expanded clones are given a class, and other clones once, few, many or no size at all.

once	TRBJ2-3	NA	TRBV7-3	CASSLIPPGITSTDTQYF	TGTGCCAGCAGCTTAATTCCGCCAGGGATTACTAGCACAGATACGCAGTATTTT
NA	TRBJ1-1	TRBD1	TRBV18	CASSRDRGGTEAFF	TGTGCCAGCTCCAGGGACAGGGGGGGGACTGAAGCTTTCTTT
NA	TRBJ2-1	TRBD2	TRBV7-7	CASSSGGLNNNEQFF	TGTGCTAGCAGCAGTGGGGGACTAAATAACAATGAGCAGTTCTTC
NA	TRBJ2-7	NA	TRBV6-5	CASSYLPSRDEQYF	TGTGCCAGCAGTTACTTGCCTAGCCGAGACGAGCAGTACTTC
NA	TRBJ2-7	TRBD2	TRBV2	CASRKLAGLSYEQYF	TGTGCCAGCAGAAAACTAGCGGGACTCTCCTACGAGCAGTACTTC
once	TRBJ2-5	NA	TRBV6-5	CASSSPLEYQETQYF	TGTGCCAGCAGCAGTCCTTTGGAGTACCAAGAGACCCAGTACTTC
NA	TRBJ1-2	TRBD1	TRBV28	CASSLQGARGISGYTF	TGTGCCAGCAGTTTACAGGGGGCGCGGGGGATTAGTGGCTACACCTTC
NA	TRBJ2-7	NA	TRBV10-3	CAISERGEQYF	TGTGCCATCAGTGAAAGGGGCGAGCAGTACTTC
NA	TRBJ2-3	TRBD1	TRBV18	CASSPVHASGRQGTQYF	TGTGCCAGCTCACCCGTCCACGCCAGCGGACGACAGGGTACGCAGTATTTT
NA	TRBJ1-5	TRBD1	TRBV28	CASSSRQGDSQPQHF	TGTGCCAGCAGTTCACGACAGGGGGACAGTCAGCCCCAGCATTTT
few	TRBJ2-5	TRBD2	TRBV5-8	CASSSTVAGGGKTQYF	TGTGCCAGCAGCTCTACCGTTGCGGGAGGAGGGAAGACCCAGTACTTC
NA	TRBJ1-3	NA	TRBV10-3	CAISAFSGNTIYF	TGTGCCATCAGTGCTTTCTCTGGAAACACCATATATTTT
NA	TRBJ1-1	TRBD1	TRBV5-1	CASSPGQFTNTEAFF	TGCGCCAGCAGCCCGGGACAGTTTACGAACACTGAAGCTTTCTTT